This TCR beta chain originates from a study of response to subunit inactivated influenza vaccine. This clonotype was recorded a few times. Its antigen is still unknown. Each CDR3 protein is one row after TCRdb ran MiXCR on the RT-PCR reads. Seen here are a few hundred thousand distinct CDR3 sequences, around 13% observed once, and the top ten hold 11%. Whole-study results and caveats: Few new T cells, the authors suggested, are recruited by each seasonal influenza vaccination.

The germline V gene encodes CDR1 GTSNPN and CDR2 SVGIG (reference sequence). V gave up 5 bases and J gave up 8 bases, with 10 bases separating them. This CDR3 comprises 11 residues. The TCR sequence derives from a man in his fifties or sixties who received an inactivated influenza vaccine. The chain joins TRBV30 to TRBJ2-1, with D possibly being TRBD2 (6 bases). The material was PBMCs from blood, obtained roughly 12 days after vaccination. The CDR3 sequence is CAWVDYDEQFF. As DNA, the CDR3 is TGTGCCTGGGTGGACTATGATGAGCAGTTCTTC.